The present TCR beta chain was sequenced within a study of blood T cell repertoires in COVID-19. Germline loops: CDR1 ENHRY, CDR2 SYGVKD. This CDR3 comprises 16 residues. J gave up 3 bases and V 5 bases, and 10 bases lay outside the gene matches. Profiling relied on immunoSEQ multiplex PCR, and the TCRdb table lists in-frame clones only, not all of them. In the table there are approximately 180,000 clones, roughly 80% of which are singletons. The sequence came from a woman in her sixties with acute COVID-19. Sequenced sample: PBMCs or T cells enriched from blood (not recorded which). The chain carries TRBV10-3 and TRBJ1-2, with 9 positions matching TRBD1. Here the CDR3 DNA reads TGTGCCATCAGTACCCTCGGGACAGGGTATGACTATGGCTACACCTTC. Translated, it gives CAISTLGTGYDYGYTF.